One sample yielded the 21 T cell receptor beta chains listed below, sequenced in a study of PD-1 blockade in classical Hodgkin lymphoma (TCRdb year 2020). The library was built by means of the immunoSEQ multiplex PCR assay. This is the immuneACCESS table as TCRdb keeps it, with only in-frame sequences that have V and J called. A part of the clones is gone; compared with another copy, unresolved V genes explain less than half, and the rest is unexplained. The sample records 70,000 or so clones, approximately 94% of which are singletons. About 7.8% of the sample lies in the top ten. What the time point label conveys for this sample: cycle 1 day 1 (C1D1), immediately before nivolumab initiation. All trial patients had relapsed after autologous stem cell transplantation, with cohorts A, B and C differing in prior brentuximab vedotin exposure. Sequenced here: peripheral blood mononuclear cells (PBMCs), sampled at baseline. The receptors here all came from a human donor with classical Hodgkin lymphoma.

The chain recombines TRBV30 with TRBJ2-2; the D is unclear. Between the trimmed V and J ends, which lost 0 bases and 7 bases, there was a span of 9 bases. The CDR3 is 13 residues long. The germline V gene has CDR1 GTSNPN and CDR2 SVGIG (reference sequence). The CDR3 region is CAWSVRLGGELFF. The CDR3 DNA sequence: TGTGCCTGGAGTGTACGGCTAGGCGGGGAGCTGTTTTTT. The variable domain in full, with the rest retrieved from reference TRBV30 and TRBJ2-2, is SQTIHQWPATLVQPVGSPLSLECTVEGTSNPNLYWYRQAAGRGLQLLFYSVGIGQISSEVPQNLSASRPQDRQFILSSKKLLLSDSGFYLCAWSVRLGGELFFGEGSRLTVL.

The count of this clone is one. Other DNA sequences in this specimen translate into the identical CDR3. J is TRBJ2-5 and V is TRBV11-3; D possibly matches TRBD1 or TRBD2 (6 bases each). CDR1 and CDR2 (germline): SGHNT, YENEEA. V was trimmed by 5 bases and J by 5 bases, leaving 18 bases between them. This CDR3 is built from 15 residues. CDR3 coding DNA: TGTGCCAGCAGCCGTGGGGGGCAGAAAGGGGAGACCCAGTACTTC. The encoded protein is CASSRGGQKGETQYF. The whole variable domain, filled in from reference TRBV11-3 and TRBJ2-5, reads EAGVVQSPRYKIIEKKQPVAFWCNPISGHNTLYWYLQNLGQGPELLIRYENEEAVDDSQLPKDRFSAERLKGVDSTLKIQPAELGDSAVYLCASSRGGQKGETQYFGPGTRLLVL.

J is TRBJ2-5 and V is TRBV19; 11 nucleotides line up with TRBD1. J lost 7 bases, V lost 8 bases, and 15 bases had no gene match. The CDR3 totals 16 residues. CDR1 and CDR2 from the germline V gene are LNHDA and SQIVND (reference sequence). The chain's CDR3 is CASSPAPGQGVGTQYF. Here the CDR3 DNA reads TGTGCCAGTTCCCCAGCGCCGGGACAGGGGGTGGGGACCCAGTACTTC.

This clone was observed a single time. The chain combines TRBV27 with TRBJ2-3, with D unclear. Trimming pared 3 bases from V and 2 bases from J, leaving 9 bases between. This CDR3 comprises 14 residues. CDR1 and CDR2 from the germline V gene are MNHEY and SMNVEV (reference sequence). CDR3 protein: CASSLITPTDTQYF. The DNA for the CDR3 is TGTGCCAGCAGTTTGATTACTCCCACAGATACGCAGTATTTT.

CDR3 sequence reads: CASSLTGGRDREQYF. CDR3 nucleotides: TGTGCCAGCAGCTTAACAGGGGGCCGGGATCGCGAGCAGTACTTC. The genes are TRBV11-2 and TRBJ2-7; 9 bases are shared with TRBD1. The CDR3 runs 15 residues. V gave up 2 bases and J gave up 6 bases; unmatched junction bases: 8. Germline CDR1 is SGHAT and CDR2 is FQNNGV.

The chain combines TRBV30 with TRBJ1-2; TRBD1 matches 8 bases. This CDR3 spans 14 amino acids. Germline V gene data show CDR1 as GTSNPN and CDR2 as SVGIG (reference sequence). Germline trimming cut 4 bases from V and 4 bases from J; bases unmatched to any gene: 8. Written as DNA, the CDR3 is TGTGCCTGGAATCCAGGGGGCGAAGCCTATGGCTACACCTTC. It translates to CAWNPGGEAYGYTF. The complete variable domain, with remaining parts taken from reference TRBV30 and TRBJ1-2, reads SQTIHQWPATLVQPVGSPLSLECTVEGTSNPNLYWYRQAAGRGLQLLFYSVGIGQISSEVPQNLSASRPQDRQFILSSKKLLLSDSGFYLCAWNPGGEAYGYTFGSGTRLTVV.

The V gene is TRBV14, the J gene TRBJ1-2, with a weak D call TRBD1 (6 bases). This CDR3 has 16 amino acids. Trimming removed 0 bases at V and 6 bases at J, with 17 bases between. Germline CDR1 and CDR2: SGHDN and FVKESK. Written as DNA, the CDR3 is TGTGCCAGCAGCCAAGATGGACCCTGGACAGAACATGGCTACACCTTC. Amino acid sequence: CASSQDGPWTEHGYTF.

The chain recombines TRBV19 with TRBJ2-1, with D maybe TRBD2 (6 bases). Deletions cut 5 bases from V and 6 bases from J, with 17 bases between. Per the germline V gene, CDR1 is LNHDA and CDR2 is SQIVND (reference sequence). CDR3 length: 15 residues. This CDR3 reads CASSAGSLGGNEQFF. Written as DNA, the CDR3 is TGTGCCAGTAGTGCCGGTTCCTTGGGGGGCAATGAGCAGTTCTTC.

The genes are TRBV10-3 and TRBJ2-7; D unclear. The V end lost 6 bases, the J end lost 3 bases, and 9 bases lay between the germline ends. The germline V gene encodes CDR1 ENHRY and CDR2 SYGVKD. This CDR3 region has 12 residues. The CDR3 coding sequence is TGTGCCATCAGCGGACGAGGCTACGAGCAGTACTTC. It translates to CAISGRGYEQYF.

The chain is built from TRBV18 and TRBJ2-2; tentatively, D is TRBD1 (5 bases). Trimming cost V 6 bases and J 3 bases, with 11 bases left between them. The CDR3 spans 14 residues. Germline CDR1 is KGHSH and CDR2 is LQKENI. Written as DNA, the CDR3 is TGTGCCAGCTCCCTTCCGACAGACACCGGGGAGCTGTTTTTT. Protein: CASSLPTDTGELFF.

The chain links TRBV27 to TRBJ2-1; 10 positions agree with TRBD2. The CDR3 spans 18 residues. Germline loops: CDR1 MNHEY, CDR2 SMNVEV (reference sequence). V was clipped by 3 bases and J by 1 base; unmatched bases: 9. This CDR3 is CASSFTSGMRLSYNEQFF. The CDR3 DNA follows: TGTGCCAGCAGTTTCACTAGCGGGATGCGACTGTCCTACAATGAGCAGTTCTTC.

This chain joins TRBV5-1 and TRBJ2-5; D possibly uses TRBD1 or TRBD2 (5 bases each). V lost 4 bases and J 5 bases, leaving 15 bases between the germline ends. The CDR3 length is 14 residues. Germline V gene lookup returns CDR1 SGHRS and CDR2 YFSETQ. CDR3 sequence: CASSLMGVVETQYF. The CDR3 DNA is TGCGCCAGCAGCCTCATGGGGGTGGTCGAGACCCAGTACTTC. Filled out from reference TRBV5-1 and TRBJ2-5, the complete variable domain reads KAGVTQTPRYLIKTRGQQVTLSCSPISGHRSVSWYQQTPGQGLQFLFEYFSETQRNKGNFPGRFSGRQFSNSRSEMNVSTLELGDSALYLCASSLMGVVETQYFGPGTRLLVL.

The rearrangement links TRBV27 to TRBJ1-6; D is ambiguous. The germline V gene has CDR1 MNHEY and CDR2 SMNVEV (reference sequence). V lost 1 base and J 8 bases, leaving 9 bases between the germline ends. This CDR3 region has 14 residues. In nucleotides, the CDR3 is TGTGCCAGCAGTTTATTACGGGGAGATTCACCCCTCCACTTT. This gives the protein CASSLLRGDSPLHF.

This clone appeared a single time. The chain uses TRBV28 and TRBJ2-7; 8 nucleotides line up with TRBD1. V lost 2 bases to trimming and J lost 6 bases; unmatched junction nucleotides: 9. The CDR3 sequence is 15 residues long. Germline V gene sequence: CDR1 MDHEN, CDR2 SYDVKM. The CDR3 bases are TGTGCCAGCAGTTTAACTCCGGACAGGGTCTCCGAGCAGTACTTC. It codes for CASSLTPDRVSEQYF.

In its sample, this clone was seen once. This chain connects TRBV10-1 to TRBJ2-1; tentatively, D is TRBD1 or TRBD2 (6 bases each). This CDR3 is 17 amino acids long. Germline V gene data show CDR1 as WNHNN and CDR2 as SYGVQD (reference sequence). The V and J ends lost 0 bases and 9 bases respectively, with 21 bases between them. This chain's CDR3 is CASSESRRGSGRFEQFF. The CDR3 DNA reads TGCGCCAGCAGTGAGTCGAGAAGGGGGTCCGGGAGATTTGAGCAGTTCTTC.

This clone was observed a few times. This sequence joins TRBV7-9 and TRBJ2-1; weak D call: TRBD1 (5 bases). Germline V gene sequence: CDR1 SEHNR, CDR2 FQNEAQ (reference sequence). With 7 bases removed from V and 4 bases from J, the gap between germline ends came to 11 bases. The CDR3 is 13 amino acids. CDR3 coding DNA: TGTGCCAGCAATGTAGGGGATTACAATGAGCAGTTCTTC. Protein sequence: CASNVGDYNEQFF.

The J gene is TRBJ1-1, the V gene TRBV29-1; the match to TRBD1 covers 7 bases. CDR3 size: 15 residues. The germline gives CDR1 SQVTM, CDR2 ANQGSEA. With V trimmed by 3 bases and J by 4 bases, 11 bases remained unmatched. CDR3 bases: TGCAGCGTTGATCAGCCTACAGGGGCGGGCACTGAAGCTTTCTTT. It encodes CSVDQPTGAGTEAFF. The variable domain in full, with the rest retrieved from reference TRBV29-1 and TRBJ1-1, is SAVISQKPSRDICQRGTSLTIQCQVDSQVTMMFWYRQQPGQSLTLIATANQGSEATYESGFVIDKFPISRPNLTFSTLTVSNMSPEDSSIYLCSVDQPTGAGTEAFFGQGTRLTVV.

This sequence joins TRBV11-3 and TRBJ1-4; TRBD1 aligns across 10 bases. The CDR3 extends over 15 amino acids. In germline, CDR1 is SGHNT, CDR2 YENEEA. Trimming cost V 3 bases and J 5 bases; bases outside gene matches: 3. The CDR3 loop reads CASSFPGQGNEKLFF. CDR3 nucleotide sequence: TGTGCCAGCAGCTTTCCGGGACAGGGGAATGAAAAACTGTTTTTT.

J is TRBJ2-2 and V is TRBV5-6, with D hard to call. The CDR3 spans 14 residues. V lost 0 bases, J lost 1 base, and 4 bases lay in between. Per the germline V gene, CDR1 is SGHDT and CDR2 is YYEEEE. CDR3 in DNA: TGTGCCAGCAGCTTGGCCGGGAACACCGGGGAGCTGTTTTTT. Protein: CASSLAGNTGELFF.

This clone was detected once. The V and J genes are TRBV5-1 and TRBJ2-7; 9 bases align to TRBD1. CDR1 is SGHRS and CDR2 is YFSETQ in the germline V gene. CDR3 size: 14 residues. V lost 4 bases and J lost 2; bases outside the gene matches: 4. The CDR3 is CASSAGQGTYEQYF. The CDR3 nucleotides are TGCGCCAGCAGCGCGGGACAGGGTACCTACGAGCAGTACTTC.

The chain joins TRBV7-3 to TRBJ1-1; 8 nucleotides match TRBD1. Trimming at V came to 5 bases and at J to 6 bases, leaving 5 bases not matched to a gene. This CDR3 comprises 13 residues. From germline, CDR1 is SGHTA and CDR2 FQGTGA. The CDR3 protein is CASSRQQGAEAFF. The CDR3 nucleotides read TGTGCCAGCAGCCGTCAACAGGGGGCTGAAGCTTTCTTT.